This record covers a single T cell receptor beta chain. CDR1 is SGHRS, CDR2 YFSETQ, per germline. The ends lost 2 bases at V and 5 bases at J; junction bases unmatched: 7. The CDR3 spans 15 residues. The authors built TCR beta libraries using iRepertoire HTBI primers and Arm-PCR of CDR3 regions. TCRdb re-derived calls from the multiplex PCR reads in MiXCR, one entry per CDR3 protein. The sample includes hundreds of thousands of distinct CDR3 sequences, around an eighth of them seen just once. Specified time point: newly diagnosed GD, antithyroid drugs for less than 3 months. RNA extracted from PBMCs served as the sequencing template. This sample was included in a study of regulatory T cells in long-lasting Graves disease. This same sample was also taken into another study, of T cells in Graves' hyperthyroidism and ophthalmopathy. According to that study: The diagnoses drew upon clinical symptoms, serum thyroxine and TRAb, thyroid ultrasound and orbital computed tomography.

This clonotype was obtained from a man under 40 with Graves disease. Sequenced material: peripheral blood mononuclear cells (PBMCs), taken at new diagnosis, from a patient treated with antithyroid drugs. The V gene is TRBV5-1, the J gene TRBJ2-7, with TRBD2 matching over 10 bases. CDR3 sequence: CASSFGEREGHEQYF. In DNA form, the CDR3 reads TGCGCCAGCAGCTTCGGGGAGCGGGAGGGTCACGAGCAGTACTTC.